A single T cell receptor (beta chain) is shown here with its context. The target antigen is unknown. This specimen comes from a study of PD-1 blockade in classical Hodgkin lymphoma. Relapse was seen in all patients after autologous stem cell transplantation, and brentuximab vedotin exposure was variable. The data were produced by immunoSEQ multiplex PCR, yet TCRdb's version contains in-frame clones alone and is incomplete. The data hold under 100,000 clones, with approximately 80% observed a single time. The study's findings and limits: Patients with an early start, nivolumab under 1 year after ASCT, were excluded. CD4+ TCR diversity rose significantly by C4D1, and CD8+ TCR diversity did not.

CDR1 SGHAT and CDR2 FQDESV come from the germline V gene (reference sequence). V shed 3 bases, J shed 0 bases, and the junction held 1 base outside the gene matches. The CDR3 runs to 14 residues. The clonotype was recovered from a human donor with classical Hodgkin lymphoma. This sample comprised peripheral blood mononuclear cells (PBMCs), obtained at baseline. The J gene is TRBJ1-1, the V gene TRBV11-1; 7 nucleotides match TRBD1. The CDR3 coding sequence is TGTGCCAGCAGCTTGGGACAGATGAACACTGAAGCTTTCTTT. The encoded protein is CASSLGQMNTEAFF. Full variable domain (rest looked up from reference TRBV11-1 and TRBJ1-1): EAEVAQSPRYKITEKSQAVAFWCDPISGHATLYWYRQILGQGPELLVQFQDESVVDDSQLPKDRFSAERLKGVDSTLKIQPAELGDSAMYLCASSLGQMNTEAFFGQGTRLTVV.